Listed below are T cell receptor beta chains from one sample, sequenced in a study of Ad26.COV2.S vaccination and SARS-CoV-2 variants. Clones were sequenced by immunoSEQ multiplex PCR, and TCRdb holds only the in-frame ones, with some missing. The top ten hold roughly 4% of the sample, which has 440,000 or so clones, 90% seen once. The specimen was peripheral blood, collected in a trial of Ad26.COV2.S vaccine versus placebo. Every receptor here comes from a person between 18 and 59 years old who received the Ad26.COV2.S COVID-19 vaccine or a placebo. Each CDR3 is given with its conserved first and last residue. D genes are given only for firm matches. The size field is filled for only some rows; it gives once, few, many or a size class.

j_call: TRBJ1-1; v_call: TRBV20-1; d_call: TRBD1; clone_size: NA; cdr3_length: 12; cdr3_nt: TGCAGTGCTAGTTGGACAGGGGAGGCAGCTTTCTTT; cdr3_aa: CSASWTGEAAFF
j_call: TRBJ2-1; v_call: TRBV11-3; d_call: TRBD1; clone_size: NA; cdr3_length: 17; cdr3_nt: TGTGCCAGCAGCTTAGGACAGGGCAGAAGCTCCTACAATGAGCAGTTCTTC; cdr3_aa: CASSLGQGRSSYNEQFF
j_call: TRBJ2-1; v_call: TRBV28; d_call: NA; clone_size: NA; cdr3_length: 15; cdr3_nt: TGTGCCAGCAGTTTATCGTTAAGTTCCGCCAATGAGCAGTTCTTC; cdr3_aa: CASSLSLSSANEQFF
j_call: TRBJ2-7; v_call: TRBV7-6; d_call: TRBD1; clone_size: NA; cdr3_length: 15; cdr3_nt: TGTGCCAGCAGCCGTGGACAGGGTGGTTCCTACGAGCAGTACTTC; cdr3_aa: CASSRGQGGSYEQYF
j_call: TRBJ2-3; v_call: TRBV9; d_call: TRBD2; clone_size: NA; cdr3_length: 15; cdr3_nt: TGTGCCAGCAGCCTTAGGGAGGGTGGCACAGATACGCAGTATTTT; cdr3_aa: CASSLREGGTDTQYF
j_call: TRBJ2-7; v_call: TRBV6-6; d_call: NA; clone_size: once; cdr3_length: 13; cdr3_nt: TGTGCCAGCAGTTACTCGGCGGGCGACGAGCAGTACTTC; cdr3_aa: CASSYSAGDEQYF
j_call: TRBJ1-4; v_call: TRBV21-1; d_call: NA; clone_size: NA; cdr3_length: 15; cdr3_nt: TGTGCCAGCAGGAAGGAGGGGGCGCGAGATGAAAAACTGTTTTTT; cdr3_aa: CASRKEGARDEKLFF
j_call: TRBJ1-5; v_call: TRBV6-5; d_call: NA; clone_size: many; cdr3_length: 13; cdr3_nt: TGTGCCAGCAGGGGCGTGGTCCAAAGGGCCCAGCATTTT; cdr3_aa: CASRGVVQRAQHF
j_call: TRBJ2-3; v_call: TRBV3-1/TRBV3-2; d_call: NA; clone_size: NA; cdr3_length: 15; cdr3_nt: TGTGCCAGCAGCCAAGTCATTGGGGCCGGAGATACGCAGTATTTT; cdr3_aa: CASSQVIGAGDTQYF
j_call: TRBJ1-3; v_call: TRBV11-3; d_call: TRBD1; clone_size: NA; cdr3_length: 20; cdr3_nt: TGTGCCAGCAGCTTAGCGCAGTTCCCCGGGACAGCAAACTCTGGAAACACCATATATTTT; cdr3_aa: CASSLAQFPGTANSGNTIYF